This TCR beta chain is from a study of long-term antiretroviral therapy in people with HIV. General study points: The study collected no data on ART adherence, viral resistance or therapy changes. The repertoire was dominated at all time points by clones expanded before ART.

V was pared by 9 bases and J by 1 base, with 12 bases between. The CDR3 covers 13 residues. For this clone: Antigen: not known.

This was the immunoSEQ v3.0 assay at survey level. Produced via immunoSEQ multiplex PCR; TCRdb's table is partial and in-frame only. The table includes around 40,000 clones, around nine tenths detected once. The material sequenced was unsorted PBMCs, taken 0.1 years before starting antiretroviral therapy. V and J are TRBV5-3 and TRBJ2-3; possibly TRBD2 for D (6 bases). TRBV5-3 is known as an ORF, though its function is uncertain. This clonotype was sampled from a woman aged 45-65 years with HIV. CDR3 protein: CATNGGGTDTQYF. The DNA for the CDR3 is TGTGCCACCAACGGAGGGGGCACAGATACGCAGTATTTT.